This T cell receptor (beta chain) was identified in a study of shared clonotypes between healthy human individuals. At the level of the study: Each donor contributed plates that comprised three CD4 naive, three CD4 memory, two CD8 naive and one CD8 memory.

CDR1 and CDR2 (germline): KGHSH, LQKENI. V was clipped by 6 bases and J by 4 bases, with 21 bases between them. The CDR3 is made up of 16 amino acids. This clone was counted once. CD8 cells regarded as naive lacked CD45RO, were positively chosen for CCR7, and omitted terminally differentiated effector memory CD45RA+ cells. Adult Caucasians living in Nashville, Tennessee made up all of the donors. The table came from immunoSEQ multiplex PCR; TCRdb's copy has only in-frame clones and leaves some out. The sample contains roughly 2,000,000 clones, about 95% of which appear only once. This sequence joins TRBV18 and TRBJ2-5; weak D call: TRBD2 (7 bases). The TCR was taken from a young man in good health. Sequences were obtained from naive CD8+ T cells sorted from blood. CDR3 sequence (DNA): TGTGCCAGCTCGCAATATCAAGCGGGACACCGAGAGACCCAGTACTTC. The encoded protein is CASSQYQAGHRETQYF.